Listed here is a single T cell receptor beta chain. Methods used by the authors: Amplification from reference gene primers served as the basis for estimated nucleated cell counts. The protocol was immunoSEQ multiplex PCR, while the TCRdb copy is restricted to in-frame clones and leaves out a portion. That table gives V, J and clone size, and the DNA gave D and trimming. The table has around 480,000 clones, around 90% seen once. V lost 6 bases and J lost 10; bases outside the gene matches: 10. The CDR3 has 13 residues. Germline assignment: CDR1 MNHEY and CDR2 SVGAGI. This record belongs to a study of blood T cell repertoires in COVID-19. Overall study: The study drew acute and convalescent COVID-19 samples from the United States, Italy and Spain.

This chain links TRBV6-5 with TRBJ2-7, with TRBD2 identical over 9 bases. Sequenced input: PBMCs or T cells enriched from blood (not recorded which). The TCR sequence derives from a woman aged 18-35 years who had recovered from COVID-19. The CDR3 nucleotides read TGTGCCAGCAGGCTTACCCCTAGCGGGGTCCAGTACTTC. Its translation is CASRLTPSGVQYF.